The TCR beta chain described here comes from a study of T cells after yellow fever vaccination. On the study more broadly: Low-cell-number fractions were prepared with SMART-Seq v4 Ultra Low Input.

V was clipped by 2 bases and J by 6 bases, with 13 bases between them. This CDR3 spans 15 amino acids. Germline V gene data show CDR1 as SGHTA and CDR2 as FQGNSA. For TCR, cDNA came from 5'RACE template switching, which added a universal primer site and UMIs. TCRdb ran MiXCR on the 5' RACE reads and lists one entry per CDR3 protein. This table has roughly 350,000 distinct CDR3 sequences, roughly 4.3% appearing once. This clonotype was picked up many times. Its antigen is undetermined. Overall study findings and caveats: The secondary T-cell response peaked on day 5, not day 15, but was weaker. A large majority of primary-vaccination clones showed up again after the booster (approximately 96% CD4, around 88% CD8).

Sequences were derived from PBMCs, sampled 5 days after the yellow fever booster vaccination. The clonotype originates from a man younger than 30 who received the YFV17D yellow fever vaccine. The gene calls are TRBV7-2 and TRBJ2-2, with D unclear. CDR3 coding DNA: TGTGCCAGCAGCTTAAGTTTTTCTTTCTCCGGGGAGCTGTTTTTT. Its translation is CASSLSFSFSGELFF.